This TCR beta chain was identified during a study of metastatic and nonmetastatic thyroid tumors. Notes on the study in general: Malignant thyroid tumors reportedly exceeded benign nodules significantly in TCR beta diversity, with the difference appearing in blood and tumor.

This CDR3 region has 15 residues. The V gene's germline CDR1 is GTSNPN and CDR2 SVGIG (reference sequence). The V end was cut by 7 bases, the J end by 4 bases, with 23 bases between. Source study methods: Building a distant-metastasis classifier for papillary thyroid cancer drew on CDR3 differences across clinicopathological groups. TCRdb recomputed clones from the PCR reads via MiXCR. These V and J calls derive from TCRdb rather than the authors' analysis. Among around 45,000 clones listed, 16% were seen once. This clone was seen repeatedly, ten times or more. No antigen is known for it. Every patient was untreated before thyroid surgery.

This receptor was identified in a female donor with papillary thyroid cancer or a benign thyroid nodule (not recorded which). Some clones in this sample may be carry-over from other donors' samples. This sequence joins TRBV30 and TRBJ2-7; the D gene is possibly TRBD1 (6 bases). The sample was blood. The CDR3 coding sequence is TGTGCCTCGGACAGACAAGGGAGAATTGGTTACGAGCAGTACTTC. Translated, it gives CASDRQGRIGYEQYF.